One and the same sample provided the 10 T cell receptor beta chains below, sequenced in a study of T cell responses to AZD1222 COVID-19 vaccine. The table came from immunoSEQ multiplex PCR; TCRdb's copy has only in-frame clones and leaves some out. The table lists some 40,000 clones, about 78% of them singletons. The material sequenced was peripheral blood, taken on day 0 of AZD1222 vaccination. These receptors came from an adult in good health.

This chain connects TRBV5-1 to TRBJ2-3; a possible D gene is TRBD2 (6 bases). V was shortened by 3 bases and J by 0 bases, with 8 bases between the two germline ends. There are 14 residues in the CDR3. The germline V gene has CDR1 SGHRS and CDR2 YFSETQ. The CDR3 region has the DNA TGCGCCAGCAGCTCCGGGACTAGCACAGATACGCAGTATTTT. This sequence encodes CASSSGTSTDTQYF.

CDR3 in DNA: TGTGCCAGCAGCTTCGACAGCGCTAGCACAGATACGCAGTATTTT. As protein: CASSFDSASTDTQYF. The chain joins TRBV5-8 to TRBJ2-3; D might be TRBD1 (5 bases). The CDR3 loop spans 15 amino acids. V lost 2 bases, J lost 0 bases, and 10 bases lay in between. Looked up from germline, CDR1 is SGHTS and CDR2 is YDEGEE.

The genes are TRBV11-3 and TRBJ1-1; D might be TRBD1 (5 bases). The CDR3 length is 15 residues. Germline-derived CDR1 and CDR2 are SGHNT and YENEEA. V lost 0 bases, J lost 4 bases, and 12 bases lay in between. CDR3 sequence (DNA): TGTGCCAGCAGCTTAGACGGGGGAAGTGGCACTGAAGCTTTCTTT. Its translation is CASSLDGGSGTEAFF.

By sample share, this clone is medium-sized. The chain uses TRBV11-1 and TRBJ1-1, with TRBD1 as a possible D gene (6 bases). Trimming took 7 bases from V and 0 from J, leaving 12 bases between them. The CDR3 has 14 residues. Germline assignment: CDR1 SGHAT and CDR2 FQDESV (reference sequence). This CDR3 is CASTRTVMNTEAFF. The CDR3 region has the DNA TGTGCCAGCACGAGGACAGTCATGAACACTGAAGCTTTCTTT.

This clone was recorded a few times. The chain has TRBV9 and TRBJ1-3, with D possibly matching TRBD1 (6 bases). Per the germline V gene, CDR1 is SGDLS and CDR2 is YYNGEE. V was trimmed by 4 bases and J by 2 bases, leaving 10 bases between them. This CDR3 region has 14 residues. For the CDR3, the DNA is TGTGCCAGCAGCCCGGGACAAGCTGGAAACACCATATATTTT. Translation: CASSPGQAGNTIYF. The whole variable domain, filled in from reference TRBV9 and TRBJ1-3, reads DSGVTQTPKHLITATGQRVTLRCSPRSGDLSVYWYQQSLDQGLQFLIQYYNGEERAKGNILERFSAQQFPDLHSELNLSSLELGDSALYFCASSPGQAGNTIYFGEGSWLTVV.

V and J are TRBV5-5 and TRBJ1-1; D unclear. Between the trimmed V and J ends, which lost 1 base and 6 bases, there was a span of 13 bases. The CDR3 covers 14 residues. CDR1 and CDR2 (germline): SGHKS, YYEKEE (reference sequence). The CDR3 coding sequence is TGTGCCAGCAGCTTGTTCACCGGCGTGGCTGAAGCTTTCTTT. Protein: CASSLFTGVAEAFF.

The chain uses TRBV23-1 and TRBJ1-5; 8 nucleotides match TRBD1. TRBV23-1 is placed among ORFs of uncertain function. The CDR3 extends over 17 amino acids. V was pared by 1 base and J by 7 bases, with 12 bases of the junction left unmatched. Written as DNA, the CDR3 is TGCGCCAGCAGTCAATATAACCCGGACAGGGCAGGGCAGCCCCAGCATTTT. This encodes CASSQYNPDRAGQPQHF.

CDR3 coding DNA: TGTGCCAGCAGCCAAGCCTCTCAGAACACTGAAGCTTTCTTT. Residues: CASSQASQNTEAFF. The J gene is TRBJ1-1, the V gene TRBV3-1 (or the pseudogene TRBV3-2), with no clear D. Germline loops: CDR1 LGHDT, CDR2 YNNKEL (reference sequence). The CDR3 is 14 amino acids. V dropped 1 base and J dropped 1 base, with 7 bases sitting between them.

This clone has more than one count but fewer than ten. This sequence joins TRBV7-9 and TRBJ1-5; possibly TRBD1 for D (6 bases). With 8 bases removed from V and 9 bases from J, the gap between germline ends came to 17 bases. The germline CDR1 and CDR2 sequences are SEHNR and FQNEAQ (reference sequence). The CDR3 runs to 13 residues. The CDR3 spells CASAQGGGGPQHF. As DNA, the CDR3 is TGTGCCAGCGCACAGGGAGGCGGAGGGCCCCAGCATTTT.

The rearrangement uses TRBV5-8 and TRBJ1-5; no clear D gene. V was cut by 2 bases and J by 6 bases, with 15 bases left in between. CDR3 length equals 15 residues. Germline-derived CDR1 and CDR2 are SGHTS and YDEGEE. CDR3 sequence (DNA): TGTGCCAGCAGCTTCGGAAAGGGTACGGTTCAGCCCCAGCATTTT. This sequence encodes CASSFGKGTVQPQHF.